These 24 T cell receptor beta chains were all obtained from the same sample, sequenced in a study of Graves' ophthalmopathy and Graves' hyperthyroidism (dated by TCRdb to between 2018 and 2020). TCRdb names Illumina HiSeq 2000 as the instrument used. For repertoire sequencing, TCR beta CDR3 regions were amplified from RNA transcripts. The first round was an RT-PCR using HTBI primers with the Qiagen OneStep RT-PCR kit, and this first round was followed by a second-round multiplex PCR, then size selection and purification. Through fastp at Q25 and MiXCR, TCRdb rebuilt clones from the public reads, retaining in-frame beta chains. Rows with one shared CDR3 protein collapse into an entry with the most common genes and DNA. The sample profile shows some 170,000 distinct CDR3 sequences; 35% to 45% of them were found once. Around 9.3% of the sample is in the top ten clones. Specimen: peripheral blood. The receptors derive from a young man with Graves' ophthalmopathy. Donor details come from another sample of the same person, matched by shared clones.

This clonotype appeared many times. The V call is TRBV20-1, the J call TRBJ1-5; D is perhaps TRBD1 (5 bases). Trimming took off 5 bases at V and 1 base at J, with 15 bases between the two ends. The germline gives CDR1 DFQATT, CDR2 SNEGSKA (reference sequence). The CDR3 is made up of 15 amino acids. The CDR3 DNA reads as TGCAGTGCTCTGAGCCTTCACAGGAGCAATCAGCCCCAGCATTTT. It is translated as CSALSLHRSNQPQHF.

This clonotype occurred many times. V usage is TRBV5-1 and J usage is TRBJ2-5; D is uncertain. The CDR3 has 12 residues. Germline CDR1 is SGHRS and CDR2 is YFSETQ. V was cut by 0 bases and J by 5 bases, with 5 bases left in between. The CDR3 DNA follows: TGCGCCAGCAGCTTGGATACGGAGACCCAGTACTTC. This sequence encodes CASSLDTETQYF.

There are many counts of this clonotype. The chain uses TRBV28 and TRBJ2-7; TRBD2 agrees at 15 bases. V gave up 5 bases and J gave up 7 bases; unmatched junction bases: 12. CDR1 is MDHEN, CDR2 SYDVKM, per germline. This CDR3 is built from 17 residues. The CDR3 coding sequence is TGTGCCAGCAGTACGCCGCAGGGACTAGCGGGAGGAAGGGAGCAGTACTTC. Translation: CASSTPQGLAGGREQYF.

There are many counts of this clonotype. A read error is possible here, since a much larger clone lies one base away. This chain uses TRBV6-5 with TRBJ2-5; the D is unclear. This CDR3 comprises 16 residues. The germline V gene encodes CDR1 MNHEY and CDR2 SVGAGI. The CDR3 sequence: CASTGPGNRMQETQHF. For the CDR3, the DNA is TGTGCCAGCACGGGCCCTGGAAACAGAATGCAAGAGACCCAGCACTTC.

This clonotype showed up many times. The rearrangement uses TRBV28 and TRBJ2-7; no clear D gene. Germline CDR1 and CDR2: MDHEN and SYDVKM. Trimming left V 6 bases short and J 2 bases short, with 8 bases between. The CDR3 loop spans 12 amino acids. The CDR3 loop is CASSTDPYEQYF. DNA of the CDR3: TGTGCCAGCAGCACAGACCCCTACGAGCAGTACTTC.

This clonotype has just a few counts. The chain uses TRBV6-5 and TRBJ1-1; 7 nucleotides match TRBD1. This CDR3 has 15 amino acids. Looked up from germline, CDR1 is MNHEY and CDR2 is SVGAGI. J was trimmed by 0 bases and V by 4 bases; bases with no gene match: 5. CDR3 in amino acids: CASSLLDRMNTEAFF. The CDR3 DNA reads as TGTGCCAGCAGTTTACTGGACAGGATGAACACTGAAGCTTTCTTT.

This clonotype was picked up many times. The chain uses TRBV12-3 or TRBV12-4 and TRBJ1-2; D unclear. Trimming removed 7 bases at V and 0 bases at J, with 15 bases between. This CDR3 is built from 15 residues. The CDR3: CASTSRRAANYGYTF. Written as DNA, the CDR3 is TGTGCCAGCACCAGCCGGAGGGCAGCTAACTATGGCTACACCTTC.

This clonotype was recorded once. This sequence joins TRBV12-3 or TRBV12-4 and TRBJ1-1, with D tentatively TRBD1 (5 bases). Trimming removed 6 bases at V and 1 base at J, with 12 bases between. The CDR3 has 14 amino acids. DNA of the CDR3: TGTGCCAGCAGAAGGGGCGGCGAGAACACTGAAGCTTTCTTT. Amino acids: CASRRGGENTEAFF.

There are a few counts of this clonotype. The V gene is TRBV20-1, the J gene TRBJ2-5; a weak D match, TRBD1 (7 bases). Per germline, CDR1 DFQATT and CDR2 SNEGSKA (reference sequence). This CDR3 comprises 11 residues. V lost 8 bases and J 3 bases, leaving 10 bases between the germline ends. The CDR3 DNA reads as TGCAGTCTCAGGGGGGAAGAGACCCAGTACTTC. Encoded protein: CSLRGEETQYF.

This clonotype has a count of ten or more. This rearrangement joins TRBV18 to TRBJ2-7, with D possibly matching TRBD1 (7 bases). CDR3 length: 14 amino acids. V was shortened by 2 bases and J by 2 bases, with 10 bases between the two germline ends. Germline loops: CDR1 KGHSH, CDR2 LQKENI. CDR3 sequence (DNA): TGTGCCAGCTCACCATCAGGGGGGCCCTACGAGCAGTACTTC. Amino acid sequence: CASSPSGGPYEQYF.

Ten or more counts support this clonotype. The CDR3, as DNA: TGTGCCACCAGTGATTTTGAGGGGGATGAGCAGTACTTC. Translating gives CATSDFEGDEQYF. The rearrangement links TRBV24-1 to TRBJ2-7; a weak D match, TRBD1 (6 bases). This CDR3 contains 13 residues. V lost 1 base and J 7 bases, leaving 10 bases between the germline ends. Germline values: CDR1 KGHDR, CDR2 SFDVKD.

The genes are TRBV12-3 or TRBV12-4 and TRBJ2-5, with D uncertain. This CDR3 region has 14 residues. Deletions cut 4 bases from V and 2 bases from J, with 11 bases between. The CDR3 loop reads CASSSGIGQETQYF. For the CDR3, the DNA is TGTGCCAGCAGTTCCGGTATAGGTCAAGAGACCCAGTACTTC.

This clonotype has more than one count but fewer than ten. As DNA, the CDR3 is TGTGCCAGCAGTTCACCGGGACAGGACCGCTACGAGCAGTACTTC. Translated: CASSSPGQDRYEQYF. The chain joins TRBV28 to TRBJ2-7; 8 bases align to TRBD1. The CDR3 loop spans 15 amino acids. The V gene end was trimmed by 4 bases and the J gene end by 3 bases; junction bases not matched to a gene: 8. Looked up from germline, CDR1 is MDHEN and CDR2 is SYDVKM.

This clonotype was observed at least ten times. The CDR3 DNA is TGTGCCAGCAGCCCAACCTACGCTGGGGGCGCAGGAGCTTTCTTT. Its protein is CASSPTYAGGAGAFF. The V and J genes are TRBV7-9 and TRBJ1-1; D might be TRBD1 (6 bases). The V and J ends lost 5 bases and 10 bases respectively, with 23 bases between them. The CDR3 length is 15 residues. Germline-derived CDR1 and CDR2 are SEHNR and FQNEAQ (reference sequence).

This clonotype was recorded at least ten times. V usage is TRBV30 and J usage is TRBJ2-7; 8 bases agree with TRBD1. Looked up from germline, CDR1 is GTSNPN and CDR2 is SVGIG (reference sequence). The CDR3 has 14 residues. DNA for the CDR3: TGTGCATCGAGGCGGGACAGGTACTCCTACGAGCAGTACTTC. Amino acid sequence: CASRRDRYSYEQYF.

This clonotype was recorded at least ten times. This chain links TRBV2 with TRBJ2-7; TRBD1 agrees at 8 bases. CDR1 and CDR2 (germline): SNHLY, FYNNEI. J gave up 2 bases and V 9 bases, and 9 bases lay outside the gene matches. This CDR3 has 14 residues. CDR3 residues: CASGAGTGAYEQYF. The CDR3 DNA follows: TGTGCCAGTGGCGCAGGGACAGGAGCCTACGAGCAGTACTTC.

This clonotype was counted many times. The chain joins TRBV6-5 to TRBJ2-7; D possibly uses TRBD1 or TRBD2 (5 bases each). Trimming took off 2 bases at V and 0 bases at J, with 14 bases between the two ends. The germline CDR1 and CDR2 sequences are MNHEY and SVGAGI. The CDR3 consists of 16 residues. The CDR3 sequence is CASSYAGDGSSYEQYF. The CDR3 DNA reads TGTGCCAGCAGTTACGCTGGGGACGGTAGCTCCTACGAGCAGTACTTC.

In its sample, this clonotype was seen many times. V and J are TRBV25-1 and TRBJ2-7; TRBD2 matches at 10 bases. The V segment lost 2 bases and the J segment 6 bases; nucleotides outside the gene matches: 4. Per germline, CDR1 MGHDK and CDR2 SYGVNS. The CDR3 is made up of 14 amino acids. The CDR3 here is CASSEQAGGPEQYF. CDR3 in DNA: TGTGCCAGCAGTGAACAAGCGGGAGGGCCCGAGCAGTACTTC.

The chain combines TRBV7-2 with TRBJ2-5; 10 nucleotides line up with TRBD1. Per germline, CDR1 SGHTA and CDR2 FQGNSA. V gave up 4 bases and J gave up 7 bases; unmatched junction bases: 9. The CDR3 contains 15 residues. This chain's CDR3 is CASSSDRGLFGTQYF. In DNA form, the CDR3 reads TGTGCCAGCAGCTCCGACAGGGGGCTGTTTGGGACCCAGTACTTC.

This clonotype was detected only once. The V call is TRBV6-1, the J call TRBJ2-7, with TRBD2 matching 10 bases. The V gene's germline CDR1 is MNHNS and CDR2 SASEGT. V shed 6 bases, J shed 3 bases, and the junction held 8 bases outside the gene matches. The CDR3 has 15 amino acids. The CDR3 DNA sequence: TGTGCCAGCAGCACCGGGACTAGCGACATCTACGAGCAGTACTTC. Protein product: CASSTGTSDIYEQYF.

This clonotype was observed at least ten times. The chain carries TRBV30 and TRBJ1-3; the D is unclear. The CDR3 is 12 residues long. Between the trimmed V and J ends, which lost 0 bases and 4 bases, there was a span of 4 bases. The germline V gene has CDR1 GTSNPN and CDR2 SVGIG (reference sequence). For the CDR3, the DNA is TGTGCCTGGAGTGTCGAGGGAAACACCATATATTTT. The encoded protein is CAWSVEGNTIYF.

This chain connects TRBV6-2 or TRBV6-3 to TRBJ1-5, with D maybe TRBD1 (5 bases). The ends were cut back, 8 bases at V and 0 bases at J, with 23 bases in the middle. CDR3 length: 18 residues. In germline, CDR1 is MNHEY, CDR2 SVGEGT. Here the CDR3 DNA reads TGTGCCAGCCGGTATCTTCCTTCGGCGGGGGGTAGCAATCAGCCCCAGCATTTT. The encoded protein is CASRYLPSAGGSNQPQHF.

This clonotype came up many times. The chain links TRBV27 to TRBJ1-5, with unresolved D. CDR1 is MNHEY, CDR2 SMNVEV, per germline (reference sequence). The V gene lost 5 bases and the J gene lost 2 bases, with 10 bases spanning the gap. The CDR3 totals 14 residues. The CDR3 protein is CASSRGSGNQPQHF. In DNA form, the CDR3 reads TGTGCCAGCAGTCGCGGTAGTGGCAATCAGCCCCAGCATTTT.

This clonotype was found many times. The chain combines TRBV28 with TRBJ1-1; 12 nucleotides line up with TRBD1. V lost 3 bases to trimming and J lost 4 bases; unmatched junction nucleotides: 9. Germline CDR1 MDHEN, CDR2 SYDVKM. CDR3 length: 17 amino acids. The CDR3 DNA sequence: TGTGCCAGCAGTTTTGCGGGACAGGGGGCCGGGACCACTGAAGCTTTCTTT. It yields the protein CASSFAGQGAGTTEAFF.